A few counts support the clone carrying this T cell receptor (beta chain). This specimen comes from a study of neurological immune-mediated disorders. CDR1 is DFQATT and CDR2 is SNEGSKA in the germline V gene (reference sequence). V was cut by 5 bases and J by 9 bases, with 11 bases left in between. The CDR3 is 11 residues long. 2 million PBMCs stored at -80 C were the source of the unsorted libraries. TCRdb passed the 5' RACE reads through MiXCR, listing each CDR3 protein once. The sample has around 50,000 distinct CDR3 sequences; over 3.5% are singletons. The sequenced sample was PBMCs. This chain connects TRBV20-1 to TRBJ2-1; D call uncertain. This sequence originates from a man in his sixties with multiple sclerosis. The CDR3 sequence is CSAARGPEQFF. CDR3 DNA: TGCAGTGCTGCCCGAGGTCCTGAGCAGTTCTTC.